One TCR beta chain is described in this entry. The antigen is not known. The data stem from a study of cytomegalovirus exposure and HLA in healthy donors. Donors in the study were healthy people who gave bone marrow. 13 Jbeta primers and 60 Vbeta primers were used for the PCR. Clones were sequenced by immunoSEQ multiplex PCR, and TCRdb holds only the in-frame ones, with some missing. In the table there are about 140,000 clones, over 60% of which are singletons. Points from the study as a whole: Further analysis, carried out later, found HLA-associated TCR beta chains more clonally expanded than equally common other chains.

This receptor was taken from a man between 35 and 55 years old in good health and CMV-seropositive. The source material was PBMCs.

This CDR3 is CASSLKGTAANYGYTF. In nucleotides, the CDR3 is TGTGCCAGCAGTTTGAAGGGGACAGCCGCTAACTATGGCTACACCTTC. The chain uses TRBV27 and TRBJ1-2, with TRBD1 identical over 7 bases. Germline CDR1 MNHEY, CDR2 SMNVEV (reference sequence). The trim removed 3 bases at V and 0 bases at J, leaving 7 bases unmatched. This CDR3 spans 16 amino acids.